A selection of T cell receptor beta chains follows, all from one sample in a study of shared clonotypes between healthy human individuals. This table comes from immunoSEQ multiplex PCR, and its TCRdb copy is limited to in-frame clones, with some not included. This sample has approximately 1.9 million clones, with about 93% found just once. Sequenced material: naive CD8+ T cells from PBMCs. All receptors derive from a man younger than 30 in good health. Some clones in this sample may be carry-over from other donors' samples. CDR3s include the opening cysteine and the closing phenylalanine or tryptophan. D genes are given only for firm matches. Not all rows give a size; the values are once, few, many and, for expanded clones, a class.

j_call: TRBJ2-7; d_call: .; clone_size: .; v_call: TRBV7-9; cdr3_nt: TGTGCCAGCAGCTTAGGGTCTGACGAGCAGTACTTC; cdr3_aa: CASSLGSDEQYF
j_call: TRBJ2-3; d_call: TRBD1; clone_size: .; v_call: TRBV9; cdr3_nt: TGTGCCAGCAGCCCAGGACAGGGGAGGGATACGCAGTATTTT; cdr3_aa: CASSPGQGRDTQYF
j_call: TRBJ1-2; d_call: .; clone_size: .; v_call: TRBV19; cdr3_nt: TGTGCCAGTACCCATCGGTTGGGGAATGGAAACTATGGCTACACCTTC; cdr3_aa: CASTHRLGNGNYGYTF
j_call: TRBJ2-1; d_call: TRBD2; clone_size: .; v_call: TRBV28; cdr3_nt: TGTGCCAGCAGTCCGGGGACTAGCGGATACAATGAGCAGTTCTTC; cdr3_aa: CASSPGTSGYNEQFF
j_call: TRBJ2-7; d_call: TRBD2; clone_size: .; v_call: TRBV10-2; cdr3_nt: TGCGCCAGCAGTGACCCAGGACTAGCGGGGTCCTACGAGCAGTACTTC; cdr3_aa: CASSDPGLAGSYEQYF
j_call: TRBJ2-7; d_call: .; clone_size: .; v_call: TRBV10-1; cdr3_nt: TGCGCCAGCAGTTCTGGCAGGGCCTACGAGCAGTACTTC; cdr3_aa: CASSSGRAYEQYF
j_call: TRBJ2-1; d_call: .; clone_size: .; v_call: TRBV27; cdr3_nt: TGTGCCAGTGGAGGGGGCGAAGGAAGGGTTGAGCAGTTCTTC; cdr3_aa: CASGGGEGRVEQFF
j_call: TRBJ2-1; d_call: .; clone_size: many; v_call: TRBV9; cdr3_nt: TGTGCCAGCAGCGCCCAGACTTGGTATGAGCAGTTCTTC; cdr3_aa: CASSAQTWYEQFF
j_call: TRBJ2-1; d_call: .; clone_size: .; v_call: TRBV29-1; cdr3_nt: TGCAGCGTTTTGGGCGGTAGCTCCTACAATGAGCAGTTCTTC; cdr3_aa: CSVLGGSSYNEQFF
j_call: TRBJ1-1; d_call: TRBD1; clone_size: .; v_call: TRBV28; cdr3_nt: TGTGCCAGCAGGGACAGGGGTCGTACTGAAGCTTTCTTT; cdr3_aa: CASRDRGRTEAFF
j_call: TRBJ2-1; d_call: .; clone_size: .; v_call: TRBV7-9; cdr3_nt: TGTGCCAGCAGCTTAGAAGCGGGTCTTTACAATGAGCAGTTCTTC; cdr3_aa: CASSLEAGLYNEQFF
j_call: TRBJ2-1; d_call: .; clone_size: .; v_call: TRBV27; cdr3_nt: TGTGCCAGCAGTTTGAGGGAAGTCCTTGGGAATGAGCAGTTCTTC; cdr3_aa: CASSLREVLGNEQFF
j_call: TRBJ1-1; d_call: TRBD1; clone_size: .; v_call: TRBV19; cdr3_nt: TGTGCCAGTAGGGCCGGGACAGCGGAAGCTTTCTTT; cdr3_aa: CASRAGTAEAFF
j_call: TRBJ1-5; d_call: TRBD1; clone_size: .; v_call: TRBV28; cdr3_nt: TGTGCCAGCAGTCCACTCGAACAGGGGCTGGATCAGCCCCAGCATTTT; cdr3_aa: CASSPLEQGLDQPQHF
j_call: TRBJ2-7; d_call: TRBD2; clone_size: .; v_call: TRBV27; cdr3_nt: TGTGCCAGCAGCGGGACTAGAGGACCCTACGAGCAGTACTTC; cdr3_aa: CASSGTRGPYEQYF
j_call: TRBJ1-2; d_call: TRBD1; clone_size: .; v_call: TRBV4-2; cdr3_nt: TGTGCCAGCAGCCAAGTGGGGGCGTGGGACAGGGGGCATGGCTACACCTTC; cdr3_aa: CASSQVGAWDRGHGYTF
j_call: TRBJ2-1; d_call: .; clone_size: .; v_call: TRBV27; cdr3_nt: TGTGCCAGCAGTTTAGGCCAGGGACCTGGCAATGAGCAGTTCTTC; cdr3_aa: CASSLGQGPGNEQFF
j_call: TRBJ2-1; d_call: TRBD2; clone_size: .; v_call: TRBV11-2; cdr3_nt: TGTGCCAGCAACCTAGCTGGGACTAGGGTTGTCAATGAGCAGTTCTTC; cdr3_aa: CASNLAGTRVVNEQFF
j_call: TRBJ2-3; d_call: .; clone_size: .; v_call: TRBV7-2; cdr3_nt: TGTGCCAGCAGCTTAATGGTGGAGAGGGTGGCGCAGTATTTT; cdr3_aa: CASSLMVERVAQYF
j_call: TRBJ2-5; d_call: TRBD2; clone_size: .; v_call: TRBV9; cdr3_nt: TGTGCCAGCAGCTCCGCTGCGGGAGGGGGTGAGACCCAGTACTTC; cdr3_aa: CASSSAAGGGETQYF
j_call: TRBJ1-1; d_call: .; clone_size: once; v_call: TRBV11-2; cdr3_nt: TGTGCCAGCAGCTTCGGGACAAATACCCTGAACACTGAAGCTTTCTTT; cdr3_aa: CASSFGTNTLNTEAFF
j_call: TRBJ2-1; d_call: .; clone_size: .; v_call: TRBV4-1; cdr3_nt: TGCGCCAGCAGCCCTATGGAGGCGTACAATGAGCAGTTCTTC; cdr3_aa: CASSPMEAYNEQFF
j_call: TRBJ1-4; d_call: .; clone_size: .; v_call: TRBV27; cdr3_nt: TGTGCCAGCAGTTTAGGGGGGGCGGGAAACGAAAAACTGTTTTTT; cdr3_aa: CASSLGGAGNEKLFF
j_call: TRBJ1-1; d_call: TRBD1; clone_size: once; v_call: TRBV28; cdr3_nt: TGTGCCAGCAGTTTCCCAGGGGGTAACACTGAAGCTTTCTTT; cdr3_aa: CASSFPGGNTEAFF
j_call: TRBJ2-5; d_call: .; clone_size: .; v_call: TRBV28; cdr3_nt: TGTGCCAGCAGTTTCCCTGGGGGGAAGACCCAGTACTTC; cdr3_aa: CASSFPGGKTQYF
j_call: TRBJ2-1; d_call: TRBD2; clone_size: .; v_call: TRBV30; cdr3_nt: TGTGCCTGGAGTGTACTTAGCGGGAGTTCCCCCCCTTCTTTCGGGCAGTTCTTC; cdr3_aa: CAWSVLSGSSPPSFGQFF
j_call: TRBJ1-2; d_call: TRBD1; clone_size: .; v_call: TRBV5-4; cdr3_nt: TGTGCCAGCAGCTCCCGGGACAGCTACACCTATGGCTACACCTTC; cdr3_aa: CASSSRDSYTYGYTF
j_call: TRBJ2-1; d_call: .; clone_size: few; v_call: TRBV4-3; cdr3_nt: TGCGCCAGCAGCCAAGAACCGGAGCGTGAGCAGTTCTTC; cdr3_aa: CASSQEPEREQFF
j_call: TRBJ1-5; d_call: .; clone_size: few; v_call: TRBV15; cdr3_nt: TGTGCCACCAGAGGGGCAGGAAACAATCAGCCCCAGCATTTT; cdr3_aa: CATRGAGNNQPQHF
j_call: TRBJ2-3; d_call: .; clone_size: .; v_call: TRBV28; cdr3_nt: TGTGCCAGCAGTTTTATTCGAGGAGGCGGGGCGAGCACAGATACGCAGTATTTT; cdr3_aa: CASSFIRGGGASTDTQYF
j_call: TRBJ2-7; d_call: .; clone_size: .; v_call: TRBV27; cdr3_nt: TGTGCCAGCAGTCCCCTGGGTAAGCTGTACGAGCAGTACTTC; cdr3_aa: CASSPLGKLYEQYF
j_call: TRBJ2-2; d_call: .; clone_size: .; v_call: TRBV30; cdr3_nt: TGTGCCTGGAGCGCCAGAAAACCGGGGCCAAACACCGGGGAGCTGTTTTTT; cdr3_aa: CAWSARKPGPNTGELFF
j_call: TRBJ2-7; d_call: TRBD1; clone_size: once; v_call: TRBV29-1; cdr3_nt: TGCAGCGTTCCAGGACAGGGGGCGAACTACGAGCAGTACTTC; cdr3_aa: CSVPGQGANYEQYF
j_call: TRBJ1-2; d_call: .; clone_size: .; v_call: TRBV2; cdr3_nt: TGTGCCAGCAGTGTTTTGGGGAACGACTATGGCTACACCTTC; cdr3_aa: CASSVLGNDYGYTF
j_call: TRBJ2-2; d_call: TRBD1; clone_size: .; v_call: TRBV9; cdr3_nt: TGTGCCAGCAGCGTACATACTCGACAGGGGGCGGCGTACACCGGGGAGCTGTTTTTT; cdr3_aa: CASSVHTRQGAAYTGELFF
j_call: TRBJ2-1; d_call: .; clone_size: .; v_call: TRBV10-1; cdr3_nt: TGCGCCAGCAGTGTTTGGCGGGCGAGCTCCTACAATGAGCAGTTCTTC; cdr3_aa: CASSVWRASSYNEQFF
j_call: TRBJ2-2; d_call: .; clone_size: .; v_call: TRBV19; cdr3_nt: TGTGCCAGTAGGGTTGGAGCGAACACCGGGGAGCTGTTTTTT; cdr3_aa: CASRVGANTGELFF
j_call: TRBJ2-7; d_call: .; clone_size: .; v_call: TRBV5-1; cdr3_nt: TGCGCCAGCAGCTTCGAGAGCTCCTACGAGCAGTACTTC; cdr3_aa: CASSFESSYEQYF
j_call: TRBJ2-7; d_call: TRBD2; clone_size: .; v_call: TRBV4-3; cdr3_nt: TGCGCCAGCAGCCCCCATGGCACTAGCGACACAGCCTACGAGCAGTACTTC; cdr3_aa: CASSPHGTSDTAYEQYF
j_call: TRBJ2-7; d_call: .; clone_size: .; v_call: TRBV29-1; cdr3_nt: TGCAGCGTCGTTGTGCCCGAGGGGGGCAACTCCTACGAGCAGTACTTC; cdr3_aa: CSVVVPEGGNSYEQYF
j_call: TRBJ1-2; d_call: .; clone_size: .; v_call: TRBV27; cdr3_nt: TGTGCCAGCAGTTTCGGACGGCACTATGGCTACACCTTC; cdr3_aa: CASSFGRHYGYTF
j_call: TRBJ2-3; d_call: .; clone_size: .; v_call: TRBV9; cdr3_nt: TGTGCCAGCAGCGTAGGAGGAAGCACAGATACGCAGTATTTT; cdr3_aa: CASSVGGSTDTQYF
j_call: TRBJ2-5; d_call: TRBD1; clone_size: .; v_call: TRBV2; cdr3_nt: TGTGCCAGCAGCTACAGGGGACGAGAGACCCAGTACTTC; cdr3_aa: CASSYRGRETQYF
j_call: TRBJ2-2; d_call: .; clone_size: .; v_call: TRBV19; cdr3_nt: TGTGCCACCCGGGAGCGGGACACCGGGGAGCTGTTTTTT; cdr3_aa: CATRERDTGELFF
j_call: TRBJ1-1; d_call: .; clone_size: .; v_call: TRBV10-3; cdr3_nt: TGTGCCATCAAGACAGTCCTCAACACTGAAGCTTTCTTT; cdr3_aa: CAIKTVLNTEAFF
j_call: TRBJ2-1; d_call: TRBD1; clone_size: .; v_call: TRBV5-4; cdr3_nt: TGTGTAGACCGGGGACAGGGTTATGAGCAGTTCTTC; cdr3_aa: CVDRGQGYEQFF
j_call: TRBJ2-1; d_call: .; clone_size: .; v_call: TRBV27; cdr3_nt: TGTGCCAGCAGTATCTTCTCCTACAATGAGCAGTTCTTC; cdr3_aa: CASSIFSYNEQFF
j_call: TRBJ2-7; d_call: .; clone_size: .; v_call: TRBV29-1; cdr3_nt: TGCAGCGTCGTACAGTGGTACGAGCAGTACTTC; cdr3_aa: CSVVQWYEQYF
j_call: TRBJ2-1; d_call: TRBD1; clone_size: .; v_call: TRBV9; cdr3_nt: TGTGCCAGCAGCGTAGCGGGGACAGGGGGCAATGAGCAGTTCTTC; cdr3_aa: CASSVAGTGGNEQFF
j_call: TRBJ2-1; d_call: .; clone_size: .; v_call: TRBV19; cdr3_nt: TGTGCCTCCAGTGACACGCTCCTCTACAATGAGCAGTTCTTC; cdr3_aa: CASSDTLLYNEQFF
j_call: TRBJ2-2; d_call: .; clone_size: .; v_call: TRBV28; cdr3_nt: TGTGCCAGCAGTTCCCCTCCAGGAGGGAACAAAGGCACCGGGGAGCTGTTTTTT; cdr3_aa: CASSSPPGGNKGTGELFF
j_call: TRBJ1-4; d_call: .; clone_size: .; v_call: TRBV7-9; cdr3_nt: TGTGCCAGCAGCTCCCCCGGCAGGGGCTATGAAAAACTGTTTTTT; cdr3_aa: CASSSPGRGYEKLFF
j_call: TRBJ2-7; d_call: .; clone_size: .; v_call: TRBV27; cdr3_nt: TGTGCCAGCGGCCTAAGGACAAGCATTTACGAGCAGTACTTC; cdr3_aa: CASGLRTSIYEQYF
j_call: TRBJ2-7; d_call: TRBD2; clone_size: .; v_call: TRBV27; cdr3_nt: TGTGCCAGCAGTTTCCAAAGACTAGCGGGAGGGTTCCACGAGCAGTACTTC; cdr3_aa: CASSFQRLAGGFHEQYF
j_call: TRBJ2-7; d_call: .; clone_size: .; v_call: TRBV27; cdr3_nt: TGTGCCAGCAGTTTATTTGCGGCCCCCCTCAGCGAGCAGTACTTC; cdr3_aa: CASSLFAAPLSEQYF
j_call: TRBJ1-6; d_call: .; clone_size: .; v_call: TRBV5-6; cdr3_nt: TGTGCCAGCAGCTTGCTGACAGGCAGGGGTGATTCACCCCTCCACTTT; cdr3_aa: CASSLLTGRGDSPLHF